This TCR beta chain originates from a study of OX40 agonist ivuxolimab in advanced cancers. Background for the entire study: Ivuxolimab was an agonistic, fully human IgG2 monoclonal antibody directed against OX40 (CD134), a costimulatory receptor. The paper covers the monotherapy dose-escalation part of the phase I ivuxolimab trial, which included N of about 56 patients. Among the 52 dose-escalation patients, around 19 had hepatocellular carcinoma, approximately 15 melanoma, 9 renal cell carcinoma and 9 head and neck cancer. Three dose-escalation patients achieved partial responses, one with hepatocellular carcinoma and two with cutaneous melanoma. Intravenous ivuxolimab was administered to patients every 2 weeks at six dose levels: 0.01, 0.1, 0.3, 1.5, 3 and 10 mg/kg. Patients were allowed to have had prior anti-PD-1, anti-PD-L1 or anti-CTLA-4 therapy, and 40% of the dose-escalation patients had been treated with checkpoint inhibitors. Peripheral TCRbeta sequencing was intended to test whether TCR sequence diversity was altered and clonal T-cell expansion was caused by ivuxolimab. In the dose-escalation cohort, 75% to 90% of patients were male, and the mean age was roughly 60 years with a range of about 23 to 79. What the study reported, not specific to this receptor: Partial responders in the 0.1-3.0 mg/kg groups had among the lowest normalized peripheral clonal expansion, especially among CD8+ T cells. Low levels of normalized T-cell clonal expansion were also seen in some nonresponding patients. At doses of 0.1 to 3.0 mg/kg, clonal expansion of both CD4+ and CD8+ T cells in blood was seen between baseline and week 6. The antigen specificity of the clonally expanded peripheral T cells was not determined. After ivuxolimab, CD8+ T cells had more expanded clones than CD4+ T cells on average.

Genomic DNA was isolated from the sorted cells so that the TCRbeta CDR3 region could be sequenced. TCRbeta CDR3 regions were sequenced using the immunoSEQ Assay. Here the immuneACCESS table is served through TCRdb, limited to in-frame sequences with V and J called. Missing clones are a known gap in these copies; in checked studies unresolved V genes cover under half, and the rest lacks a known reason. The sample yields about 21,000 clones; 76% were counted once. The ten largest clones represent roughly 9% of the sample. The trial excluded patients who had a history of autoimmune disease or were on systemic immunosuppression. Peripheral blood for TCR sequencing was collected from all dose cohorts at baseline, on cycle 4 day 1, and on cycle 7 day 1. Samples came from an open-label, multicenter, first-in-human phase I dose-escalation trial of ivuxolimab. The trial enrolled adults with locally advanced or metastatic head and neck squamous cell, hepatocellular, melanoma or renal cell carcinoma. Before TCR sequencing, CD4+ and CD8+ T cells were separately sorted from peripheral blood.

CDR1 and CDR2, per the germline V gene (reference sequence), are LNHNV and YYDKDF. The CDR3 has 13 amino acids, counting the end cysteine and phenylalanine. Left in the record is the CDR3 DNA by itself, 39 bases read in frame from the first base. A distance of 10 bases separates the germline ends of V and J, which lose 1 base and 7 bases respectively. As regards this clone: The antigen it binds to is not known. No base quality information exists; no much larger clone differs at one position.

In this chain, TRBV15 is recombined with TRBJ1-1; the D gene assignment is ambiguous. This receptor was taken from an adult with an advanced solid tumor such as melanoma, head and neck, liver or kidney cancer. Source: CD4+ or CD8+ T cells sorted from blood, taken in a trial of the OX40 agonist ivuxolimab. The nucleotide sequence reads TGTGCCACCAGCAGAGCCCCAAGGATTGAAGCTTTCTTT. The resulting protein is CATSRAPRIEAFF.